A selection of T cell receptor beta chains follows, all from one sample in a study of tumor-infiltrating lymphocytes in primary liver carcinoma. TCRdb re-called the multiplex PCR reads with MiXCR, one entry per CDR3 protein. Among 300,000 to 400,000 distinct CDR3 sequences listed, 60% to 80% were seen once. Input material: peripheral blood. These receptors all stem from a man in his forties with primary liver carcinoma and hepatitis B virus infection. Each CDR3 is given with its conserved first and last residue. D genes are given only for firm matches. A clone size is listed for some rows: how often the clone was seen (once, few, many), or a class if it is expanded.

CDR3nt: TGTGCCAGCAGTCAGAGACTAGCGGGAGCGGGCACAGATACGCAGTATTTT
CDR3aa: CASSQRLAGAGTDTQYF
len: 17
abundance: many
v_gene: TRBV6-2/TRBV6-3
j_gene: TRBJ2-3
d_gene: TRBD2

CDR3nt: TGTGCCAGCAGTTTAGATCCGGGGGAGACTAGCACAGATACGCATTATTTT
CDR3aa: CASSLDPGETSTDTHYF
len: 17
abundance: .
v_gene: TRBV11-2
j_gene: TRBJ2-3
d_gene: TRBD2

CDR3nt: TGTGCCAGCAGCTCTACAGGGGTGGAAAAACTGTTTTTT
CDR3aa: CASSSTGVEKLFF
len: 13
abundance: many
v_gene: TRBV7-9
j_gene: TRBJ1-4
d_gene: TRBD1

CDR3nt: TGCAGCGCAACCTTAGGGGGTTTCGGCAATGAGCAGTTCTTC
CDR3aa: CSATLGGFGNEQFF
len: 14
abundance: .
v_gene: TRBV29-1
j_gene: TRBJ2-1
d_gene: .

CDR3nt: TGCGCCAGCAGCCCGGGTCTCGGAAACGCTGAAGCTTTCTTT
CDR3aa: CASSPGLGNAEAFF
len: 14
abundance: .
v_gene: TRBV5-1
j_gene: TRBJ1-1
d_gene: .

CDR3nt: TGTGCCAGCAGTCCTATCGGTAGTGCCAATATTAACAATGAGCAGTTCTTC
CDR3aa: CASSPIGSANINNEQFF
len: 17
abundance: once
v_gene: TRBV11-1
j_gene: TRBJ2-1
d_gene: .

CDR3nt: TGTGCCAGCACCCGATCGGGTTATACGCAGTATTTT
CDR3aa: CASTRSGYTQYF
len: 12
abundance: .
v_gene: TRBV28
j_gene: TRBJ2-3
d_gene: .

CDR3nt: TGTGCCAGCAGCTTGACGTCTGGAAACACCATATATTTT
CDR3aa: CASSLTSGNTIYF
len: 13
abundance: medium-sized
v_gene: TRBV11-2
j_gene: TRBJ1-3
d_gene: .

CDR3nt: TGCAGCGTCCGAGAGGCCAGGGGGCTTACCGGGGAGCTGTTTTTT
CDR3aa: CSVREARGLTGELFF
len: 15
abundance: many
v_gene: TRBV29-1
j_gene: TRBJ2-2
d_gene: TRBD1

CDR3nt: TGTGTCAGCAGCTCAGCGACACCTAAATATGGCTACACCTTC
CDR3aa: CVSSSATPKYGYTF
len: 14
abundance: .
v_gene: TRBV11-3
j_gene: TRBJ1-2
d_gene: .

CDR3nt: TGTGCCAGCAGTTCAGCTTACACCACAGGGGGCAAGAACACCGGGGAGCTGTTTTTT
CDR3aa: CASSSAYTTGGKNTGELFF
len: 19
abundance: .
v_gene: TRBV28
j_gene: TRBJ2-2
d_gene: TRBD1

CDR3nt: TGTGCCAGCAGAACCAGGGGAGGGAAGAACACTGAAGCTTTCTTT
CDR3aa: CASRTRGGKNTEAFF
len: 15
abundance: many
v_gene: TRBV6-5
j_gene: TRBJ1-1
d_gene: .

CDR3nt: TGTGCCAGCTCATCCGGGACAGGAGCTTCACCCCTCCACTTT
CDR3aa: CASSSGTGASPLHF
len: 14
abundance: .
v_gene: TRBV18
j_gene: TRBJ1-6
d_gene: TRBD1

CDR3nt: TGTGCCATCAGTGAGGGGTATAGCAATCAGCCCCAGCATTTT
CDR3aa: CAISEGYSNQPQHF
len: 14
abundance: many
v_gene: TRBV10-3
j_gene: TRBJ1-5
d_gene: .

CDR3nt: TGCAGCGTACGGACTAGCGGGAGTTGGAAAGATACGCAGTATTTT
CDR3aa: CSVRTSGSWKDTQYF
len: 15
abundance: many
v_gene: TRBV29-1
j_gene: TRBJ2-3
d_gene: TRBD2

CDR3nt: TGTGCCTGGGGTCCGTTCTACGAGCAGTACTTC
CDR3aa: CAWGPFYEQYF
len: 11
abundance: few
v_gene: TRBV30
j_gene: TRBJ2-7
d_gene: .

CDR3nt: TGTGCCAGCAGCTTTCCGGACAGGGGGCTCCAGACCCAGTACTTC
CDR3aa: CASSFPDRGLQTQYF
len: 15
abundance: .
v_gene: TRBV5-6
j_gene: TRBJ2-5
d_gene: TRBD1

CDR3nt: TGCACCAGCAGCCGTAAGGGCAGGGAGGAGAACGAGCAGTACTTC
CDR3aa: CTSSRKGREENEQYF
len: 15
abundance: .
v_gene: TRBV5-1
j_gene: TRBJ2-7
d_gene: .

CDR3nt: TGTGCCAGCAGCCCCTACGCCGGGGAGCTGTTTTTT
CDR3aa: CASSPYAGELFF
len: 12
abundance: .
v_gene: TRBV5-4
j_gene: TRBJ2-2
d_gene: .

CDR3nt: TGTGCCTGGAGGCCTGTAGGGGAACAGGTAGTGCAGTACTTC
CDR3aa: CAWRPVGEQVVQYF
len: 14
abundance: .
v_gene: TRBV30
j_gene: TRBJ2-7
d_gene: .

CDR3nt: TGTGCCGGCAGAAGTTATAGGGAACCTGGGGCCAACGTCCTGACTTTC
CDR3aa: CAGRSYREPGANVLTF
len: 16
abundance: .
v_gene: TRBV7-9
j_gene: TRBJ2-6
d_gene: .

CDR3nt: TGTGCCAGTACCGACCAGGTTTCTGGCGGGAGCTCAGATACGCTGTATTTT
CDR3aa: CASTDQVSGGSSDTLYF
len: 17
abundance: .
v_gene: TRBV11-2
j_gene: TRBJ2-3
d_gene: TRBD2

CDR3nt: TGTACCAGCACCTCCGGGACCGCTCCAGGGTCCCAGTACTTC
CDR3aa: CTSTSGTAPGSQYF
len: 14
abundance: once
v_gene: TRBV6-5
j_gene: TRBJ2-5
d_gene: .

CDR3nt: TGCAACGTTTTCCGGGACACAGACTCTGGGGCCAGCGTCCTGACTTTC
CDR3aa: CNVFRDTDSGASVLTF
len: 16
abundance: .
v_gene: TRBV29-1
j_gene: TRBJ2-6
d_gene: .

CDR3nt: TGTGCAAGCATGTATGCAGGAACGCAGTATTTT
CDR3aa: CASMYAGTQYF
len: 11
abundance: .
v_gene: TRBV6-1
j_gene: TRBJ2-3
d_gene: .

CDR3nt: TGCGCCAGCAGTGAGAGGGCGGGAGCGAGGAATGAGCAGTTCTTC
CDR3aa: CASSERAGARNEQFF
len: 15
abundance: few
v_gene: TRBV10-1
j_gene: TRBJ2-1
d_gene: TRBD2

CDR3nt: TGTGCCAGCAGATCCCGGGACATCTCTTTCTTTGAGCAGTGCTTC
CDR3aa: CASRSRDISFFEQCF
len: 15
abundance: .
v_gene: TRBV6-5
j_gene: TRBJ2-7
d_gene: .

CDR3nt: TGTGCCAGCAGTTTCAGGGTTTTTACCTACGAGCAGTACTTC
CDR3aa: CASSFRVFTYEQYF
len: 14
abundance: .
v_gene: TRBV28
j_gene: TRBJ2-7
d_gene: .

CDR3nt: TGTGCCAGCAGCTTCGGGACTAGCGGGATTTACGAGCAGTACTTC
CDR3aa: CASSFGTSGIYEQYF
len: 15
abundance: .
v_gene: TRBV11-2
j_gene: TRBJ2-7
d_gene: TRBD2

CDR3nt: TGTGCCAGCAGCCAAGTAAGGGGGGGCGTTACGCAGTTTTTT
CDR3aa: CASSQVRGGVTQFF
len: 14
abundance: once
v_gene: TRBV4-3
j_gene: TRBJ2-3
d_gene: .

CDR3nt: TGTGCTAGCAAGAAGAACACTGAAGCTTTCTTT
CDR3aa: CASKKNTEAFF
len: 11
abundance: .
v_gene: TRBV12-3/TRBV12-4
j_gene: TRBJ1-1
d_gene: .

CDR3nt: TGTGTCAGCAGTTTTGGGACAGGGGTCTGGGAGCAGTACTTC
CDR3aa: CVSSFGTGVWEQYF
len: 14
abundance: .
v_gene: TRBV11-1
j_gene: TRBJ2-7
d_gene: TRBD1

CDR3nt: TGTGCCAGCCGGCCCGGGGGGTATGGCTACACCTTC
CDR3aa: CASRPGGYGYTF
len: 12
abundance: .
v_gene: TRBV28
j_gene: TRBJ1-2
d_gene: .

CDR3nt: TGTGCCAGCGAGATGCTGGTAGGAGATACCCAGTACTTC
CDR3aa: CASEMLVGDTQYF
len: 13
abundance: once
v_gene: TRBV28
j_gene: TRBJ2-5
d_gene: .

CDR3nt: TGTACCAGCTCAGGTCCGGGACAGGGAGCCTACGAGCAGTACTTC
CDR3aa: CTSSGPGQGAYEQYF
len: 15
abundance: .
v_gene: TRBV28
j_gene: TRBJ2-7
d_gene: TRBD1

CDR3nt: TGCAGTGCTAGGGCCCAGGGTGAGCAACCCCAGCATTTT
CDR3aa: CSARAQGEQPQHF
len: 13
abundance: few
v_gene: TRBV20-1
j_gene: TRBJ1-5
d_gene: .

CDR3nt: TGTGCCAGCAGCCTCCCCGTCGCGGGGAGGGCGTACGAGCAGTACTTC
CDR3aa: CASSLPVAGRAYEQYF
len: 16
abundance: many
v_gene: TRBV6-6
j_gene: TRBJ2-7
d_gene: TRBD2

CDR3nt: TGTGCCAGCACCCCAGCAGGAGGTACCGATGAGCAGTTCTTC
CDR3aa: CASTPAGGTDEQFF
len: 14
abundance: many
v_gene: TRBV6-5
j_gene: TRBJ2-1
d_gene: .

CDR3nt: TGTGCCAGCAGCTTAGATCACCCCCCTTTGCCTTACGAGCAGTACTTC
CDR3aa: CASSLDHPPLPYEQYF
len: 16
abundance: .
v_gene: TRBV11-2
j_gene: TRBJ2-7
d_gene: .

CDR3nt: TGTGTCAGCAGTTGGACGGTGGACACTGAAGCTTTCTTT
CDR3aa: CVSSWTVDTEAFF
len: 13
abundance: .
v_gene: TRBV12-3/TRBV12-4
j_gene: TRBJ1-1
d_gene: .

CDR3nt: TGTGCAAACAGTGTAACCCCCGGTAGGGGGGCGGTCGGGGAGCTGTTTTTT
CDR3aa: CANSVTPGRGAVGELFF
len: 17
abundance: .
v_gene: TRBV6-1
j_gene: TRBJ2-2
d_gene: .

CDR3nt: TGTGCCAGCAGTTACGTGGATGAGCAGTTCTTC
CDR3aa: CASSYVDEQFF
len: 11
abundance: many
v_gene: TRBV6-5
j_gene: TRBJ2-1
d_gene: .

CDR3nt: TGCGCCAGCAGCCCAACAGGGGTTATCAACTATGGCTACACCTTC
CDR3aa: CASSPTGVINYGYTF
len: 15
abundance: .
v_gene: TRBV5-1
j_gene: TRBJ1-2
d_gene: TRBD1

CDR3nt: TGCGCCAGCAGCTTGGCCAGCGCCAGCAGAGATACGCAGTATTTT
CDR3aa: CASSLASASRDTQYF
len: 15
abundance: .
v_gene: TRBV5-1
j_gene: TRBJ2-3
d_gene: .

CDR3nt: TGTGCCAGCAGTTACGGGGACAATCAGCCCCAGCATTTT
CDR3aa: CASSYGDNQPQHF
len: 13
abundance: many
v_gene: TRBV6-2/TRBV6-3
j_gene: TRBJ1-5
d_gene: .

CDR3nt: TGCGCCAGCAGCCTGCAGGGGAAAGAGAACCAGTACTTC
CDR3aa: CASSLQGKENQYF
len: 13
abundance: .
v_gene: TRBV5-1
j_gene: TRBJ2-5
d_gene: .

CDR3nt: TGTGCCAGCTCAAGGGGCGGGACTAGCGAATACAATGAGCAGTTCTTC
CDR3aa: CASSRGGTSEYNEQFF
len: 16
abundance: many
v_gene: TRBV6-1
j_gene: TRBJ2-1
d_gene: TRBD2

CDR3nt: TGCGCCAGCAGCTCGACTAGCGTCTCCTACAATGAGCAGTTCTTC
CDR3aa: CASSSTSVSYNEQFF
len: 15
abundance: .
v_gene: TRBV5-1
j_gene: TRBJ2-1
d_gene: TRBD2

CDR3nt: TGTGCCAGCAGCTTAACGACAGGGGGGGCTGAAGCTTTCTTT
CDR3aa: CASSLTTGGAEAFF
len: 14
abundance: .
v_gene: TRBV7-2
j_gene: TRBJ1-1
d_gene: TRBD1

CDR3nt: TGTGTCAGCAGTCGATCGGGCGGGAGTGTGAGCACAGATACGCAGCATTTT
CDR3aa: CVSSRSGGSVSTDTQHF
len: 17
abundance: .
v_gene: TRBV6-1
j_gene: TRBJ1-5
d_gene: .

CDR3nt: TGTGCCAGTAGTGAGTTGGGCCCCACTGAAGCTTCCTTT
CDR3aa: CASSELGPTEASF
len: 13
abundance: .
v_gene: TRBV6-1
j_gene: TRBJ1-1
d_gene: .